These 28 T cell receptor beta chains came from one sample sequenced in a study of cytotoxic CD8 clonotypes in ibrutinib-treated CLL. The repertoire was sequenced with immunoSEQ multiplex PCR; TCRdb's copy has only in-frame clones and lacks some. Of about 130,000 clones in the sample, around 80% are singletons; the top ten hold 3% to 4%. The starting material was PBMCs, obtained after 24 months of ibrutinib treatment. These receptors all come from a human donor with chronic lymphocytic leukemia.

The gene calls are TRBV11-2 and TRBJ2-7; tentatively, D is TRBD1 or TRBD2 (6 bases each). Trimming pared 7 bases from V and 2 bases from J, leaving 15 bases between. The CDR3 length is 14 residues. Germline CDR1 is SGHAT and CDR2 is FQNNGV. Written as DNA, the CDR3 is TGTGCCAGCACCGGGGGACAACTCGCCTACGAGCAGTACTTC. It encodes CASTGGQLAYEQYF. Based on the CDR3 plus reference TRBV11-2 and TRBJ2-7, the full variable domain is EAGVAQSPRYKIIEKRQSVAFWCNPISGHATLYWYQQILGQGPKLLIQFQNNGVVDDSQLPKDRFSAERLKGVDSTLKIQPAKLEDSAVYLCASTGGQLAYEQYFGPGTRLTVT.

The V gene is TRBV5-1, the J gene TRBJ1-1; D not resolved. V was shortened by 6 bases and J by 2 bases, with 8 bases between the two germline ends. Germline V gene lookup returns CDR1 SGHRS and CDR2 YFSETQ. CDR3 length: 12 residues. CDR3 sequence reads: CASISPNTEAFF. For the CDR3, the DNA is TGCGCCAGCATTAGTCCTAACACTGAAGCTTTCTTT.

This clone has just one count. This chain joins TRBV7-2 and TRBJ1-2; D unclear. This CDR3 has 15 residues. V was pared by 1 base and J by 8 bases, with 17 bases between. CDR1 is SGHTA, CDR2 FQGNSA, per germline. CDR3 residues: CASSLVASLTGGYTF. CDR3 bases: TGTGCCAGCAGCTTAGTCGCCAGCCTTACGGGAGGCTACACCTTC.

J is TRBJ1-2 and V is TRBV5-1, with D possibly being TRBD1 (5 bases). The CDR3 consists of 16 residues. V lost 4 bases, J lost 0 bases, and 16 bases lay in between. Germline V CDR1 and CDR2: SGHRS, YFSETQ. The CDR3 loop reads CASSPEAGGSNYGYTF. CDR3 sequence (DNA): TGCGCCAGCAGCCCGGAAGCCGGGGGATCTAACTATGGCTACACCTTC. Drawing the rest from reference TRBV5-1 and TRBJ1-2, the complete variable domain is KAGVTQTPRYLIKTRGQQVTLSCSPISGHRSVSWYQQTPGQGLQFLFEYFSETQRNKGNFPGRFSGRQFSNSRSEMNVSTLELGDSALYLCASSPEAGGSNYGYTFGSGTRLTVV.

A few counts support this clone. This chain uses TRBV29-1 with TRBJ1-1; D ambiguous. The CDR3 covers 13 residues. V lost 3 bases and J lost 4, with 12 bases in between. The germline V gene has CDR1 SQVTM and CDR2 ANQGSEA. The CDR3 is CSVDNGSGTEAFF. The CDR3, as DNA: TGCAGCGTTGATAATGGGTCGGGCACTGAAGCTTTCTTT. The variable domain in full, with the rest retrieved from reference TRBV29-1 and TRBJ1-1, is SAVISQKPSRDICQRGTSLTIQCQVDSQVTMMFWYRQQPGQSLTLIATANQGSEATYESGFVIDKFPISRPNLTFSTLTVSNMSPEDSSIYLCSVDNGSGTEAFFGQGTRLTVV.

This clone was found once. The chain combines TRBV5-5 with TRBJ2-5; TRBD2 aligns across 9 bases. Germline assignment: CDR1 SGHKS and CDR2 YYEKEE (reference sequence). The CDR3 loop spans 15 amino acids. Trimming at V came to 6 bases and at J to 2 bases, leaving 8 bases not matched to a gene. The CDR3 DNA follows: TGTGCCAGCATCCGGCGGGGGGGCCGGCAAGAGACCCAGTACTTC. Its protein is CASIRRGGRQETQYF.

The rearrangement links TRBV9 to TRBJ1-1; TRBD1 agrees at 11 bases. V shed 2 bases and J 1 base; nucleotides not matched to a gene: 4. Germline assignment: CDR1 SGDLS and CDR2 YYNGEE. This CDR3 is 16 amino acids long. In DNA, the CDR3 is TGTGCCAGCAGCGTTGGGACAGGGGGGGCGAACACTGAAGCTTTCTTT. Its protein product is CASSVGTGGANTEAFF.

The J gene is TRBJ1-1, the V gene TRBV10-3; a possible D gene is TRBD1 (6 bases). The CDR3 consists of 15 residues. The V end was cut by 7 bases, the J end by 3 bases, with 18 bases between. Germline V lookup: CDR1 ENHRY, CDR2 SYGVKD. In DNA, the CDR3 is TGTGCCATCACCACCGGAGGGGGTGGGGACACTGAAGCTTTCTTT. Translation: CAITTGGGGDTEAFF.

The V gene is TRBV7-3, the J gene TRBJ1-4, with 11 bases identical to TRBD1. CDR3 size: 20 residues. Unmatched junction bases numbered 14, after V lost 5 bases and J lost 0 bases. Germline assignment: CDR1 SGHTA and CDR2 FQGTGA. The DNA for the CDR3 is TGTGCCAGCAGCCCTGGACAGGGGGCCCTTGACCCAGCAACTAATGAAAAACTGTTTTTT. This codes for CASSPGQGALDPATNEKLFF.

The rearrangement links TRBV6-5 to TRBJ1-5; unclear D gene. V dropped 5 bases and J dropped 3 bases, with 5 bases sitting between them. The CDR3 loop spans 12 amino acids. Germline V gene data show CDR1 as MNHEY and CDR2 as SVGAGI. The CDR3 nucleotides are TGTGCCAGCAGTACGTCCAATCAGCCCCAGCATTTT. Translated: CASSTSNQPQHF.

The chain carries TRBV18 and TRBJ2-7, with D unclear. Deletions cut 3 bases from V and 4 bases from J, with 13 bases between. The CDR3 runs 14 residues. Germline values: CDR1 KGHSH, CDR2 LQKENI. The CDR3 here is CASSPRALPYEQYF. The CDR3 bases are TGTGCCAGCTCACCTAGGGCGCTCCCATACGAGCAGTACTTC.

The gene calls are TRBV7-9 and TRBJ1-5, with D uncertain. This CDR3 has 13 amino acids. Trimming left V 5 bases short and J 6 bases short, with 11 bases between. CDR1 and CDR2 (germline): SEHNR, FQNEAQ (reference sequence). The CDR3 region is CASSLNFGQPQHF. CDR3 nucleotide sequence: TGTGCCAGCAGCCTAAACTTTGGTCAGCCCCAGCATTTT.

The chain uses TRBV21-1 and TRBJ1-1; the table's D call TRBD1 went unverified against the DNA. TRBV21-1 represents a pseudogene. This CDR3 comprises 15 residues. The CDR3 DNA is TGTGCCAGCAGCACCCGCCGGCAGGTTAACACTGAAGCTTTCTTT. Translation gives CASSTRRQVNTEAFF.

J is TRBJ2-3 and V is TRBV7-2; D may correspond to TRBD1 or TRBD2 (5 bases each). Germline CDR1 reads SGHTA; CDR2 reads FQGNSA. Deletions cut 5 bases from V and 5 bases from J, with 17 bases between. CDR3 length: 15 residues. The CDR3 here is CASSPPRDLKDTQYF. The CDR3 bases are TGTGCCAGCAGCCCACCCCGGGACCTCAAAGATACGCAGTATTTT.

The chain is built from TRBV18 and TRBJ2-7, with 9 bases identical to TRBD1. The CDR3 has 12 amino acids. V lost 6 bases, J lost 8 bases, and 5 bases stayed unmatched. The germline V gene has CDR1 KGHSH and CDR2 LQKENI. The CDR3 DNA follows: TGTGCCAGCTCCAGGGACAGGGAGAAGCAGTACTTC. Its translation is CASSRDREKQYF.

V is TRBV6-1 and J is TRBJ1-5, with 9 bases fitting TRBD1. Trimming at V came to 5 bases and at J to 5 bases, leaving 4 bases not matched to a gene. There are 14 residues in the CDR3. CDR1 is MNHNS and CDR2 is SASEGT in the germline V gene. CDR3 in amino acids: CASSWGQGDQPQHF. The CDR3 DNA follows: TGTGCCAGCAGTTGGGGACAGGGTGATCAGCCCCAGCATTTT.

The table lists this clone with a count of one. This rearrangement joins TRBV19 to TRBJ1-5, with 9 bases that match TRBD1. V shed 6 bases, J shed 0 bases, and the junction held 6 bases outside the gene matches. Germline-derived CDR1 and CDR2 are LNHDA and SQIVND (reference sequence). CDR3 length: 16 residues. The CDR3 loop is CASRLGQGYSNQPQHF. Written as DNA, the CDR3 is TGTGCCAGTAGACTGGGACAGGGTTATAGCAATCAGCCCCAGCATTTT.

This clone has just a few counts. This rearrangement joins TRBV11-2 to TRBJ1-2, with D perhaps TRBD1 (6 bases). Trimming removed 5 bases at V and 8 bases at J, with 15 bases between. Germline loops: CDR1 SGHAT, CDR2 FQNNGV. This CDR3 is built from 13 residues. CDR3 amino acids: CASSQVRGRGYTF. The DNA of the CDR3 is TGTGCCAGCAGCCAGGTCAGGGGTCGGGGCTACACCTTC.

The gene calls are TRBV5-5 and TRBJ1-1; D not certain. The CDR3 length is 14 residues. Trimming removed 7 bases at V and 1 base at J, with 14 bases between. Germline CDR1 reads SGHKS; CDR2 reads YYEKEE (reference sequence). In nucleotides, the CDR3 is TGTGCCAGCTTCTACACCCACGCGAACACTGAAGCTTTCTTT. Its protein product is CASFYTHANTEAFF.

This clone was observed a single time. J is TRBJ1-4 and V is TRBV5-4; D remains ambiguous. Per germline, CDR1 SGHNT and CDR2 YYREEE (reference sequence). CDR3 size: 12 residues. Between the trimmed V and J ends, which lost 4 bases and 8 bases, there was a span of 9 bases. The CDR3 region is CASSPEGEKLFF. CDR3 nucleotides: TGTGCCAGCAGCCCGGAAGGGGAAAAACTGTTTTTT.

The chain couples TRBV28 to TRBJ2-7, with 10 bases fitting TRBD1. The CDR3 runs 16 residues. Germline CDR1 MDHEN, CDR2 SYDVKM. J lost 4 bases, V lost 4 bases, and 10 bases had no gene match. The DNA of the CDR3 is TGTGCCAGCAGTTCCCAGCCGGGACAGGGGTTGTACGAGCAGTACTTC. It encodes CASSSQPGQGLYEQYF.

The chain links TRBV5-1 to TRBJ1-4; D remains unclear. The CDR3 consists of 14 residues. Trimming shortened V by 4 bases and J by 4 bases, and 11 bases separated the two germline ends. CDR1 and CDR2 from the germline V gene are SGHRS and YFSETQ. The CDR3 spells CASSPDGDNEKLFF. CDR3 nucleotide sequence: TGCGCCAGCAGCCCCGACGGGGATAATGAAAAACTGTTTTTT.

The genes are TRBV10-3 and TRBJ2-5; 8 positions match TRBD1. The germline V gene has CDR1 ENHRY and CDR2 SYGVKD. J was trimmed by 2 bases and V by 7 bases; bases with no gene match: 6. The CDR3 totals 14 residues. The CDR3 DNA sequence: TGTGCCATCAATGGACAGGGCCCGCAAGAGACCCAGTACTTC. Translation gives CAINGQGPQETQYF.

The chain uses TRBV7-2 and TRBJ1-1; possible D gene TRBD1, 5 bases. Germline V lookup: CDR1 SGHTA, CDR2 FQGNSA. The V end was cut by 8 bases, the J end by 8 bases, with 21 bases between. The CDR3 runs to 14 residues. The CDR3, as DNA: TGTGCCAGCGTCCCTGGGCAGGGTAAGTTAGAAGCTTTCTTT. Encoded protein: CASVPGQGKLEAFF.

This chain links TRBV6-5 with TRBJ1-1; tentatively, D is TRBD1 (5 bases). The CDR3 loop spans 15 amino acids. CDR1 is MNHEY, CDR2 SVGAGI, per germline. The V and J ends lost 6 bases and 5 bases respectively, with 19 bases between them. CDR3 in amino acids: CASSRGVGWETEAFF. Written as DNA, the CDR3 is TGTGCCAGCAGCCGAGGGGTGGGTTGGGAAACTGAAGCTTTCTTT.

The CDR3 coding sequence is TGCGCCAGCAGTAGCGGGGGGTCAAATTTAGCCAAAAACATTCAGTACTTC. It encodes CASSSGGSNLAKNIQYF. This sequence joins TRBV10-1 and TRBJ2-4, with 9 bases that match TRBD2. The length of the CDR3 is 17 residues. V lost 5 bases and J lost 0; bases outside the gene matches: 8. Germline CDR1 and CDR2: WNHNN and SYGVQD (reference sequence).

This clone has more than one count but fewer than ten. The chain joins TRBV7-3 to TRBJ2-3; D uncertain. Trimming took 5 bases from V and 2 from J, leaving 5 bases between them. CDR3 length equals 12 residues. CDR1 and CDR2 from the germline V gene are SGHTA and FQGTGA. The CDR3 DNA reads as TGTGCCAGCAGCGAACTCACAGATACGCAGTATTTT. The encoded protein is CASSELTDTQYF.

The chain links TRBV5-5 to TRBJ2-7; D unresolved. V was cut by 1 base and J by 0 bases, with 17 bases left in between. Germline lookup yields CDR1 SGHKS and CDR2 YYEKEE (reference sequence). This CDR3 is 17 amino acids long. The CDR3 sequence is CASSLRYKGILSYEQYF. The CDR3 DNA sequence: TGTGCCAGCAGCTTGAGGTATAAGGGTATCCTCTCCTACGAGCAGTACTTC.